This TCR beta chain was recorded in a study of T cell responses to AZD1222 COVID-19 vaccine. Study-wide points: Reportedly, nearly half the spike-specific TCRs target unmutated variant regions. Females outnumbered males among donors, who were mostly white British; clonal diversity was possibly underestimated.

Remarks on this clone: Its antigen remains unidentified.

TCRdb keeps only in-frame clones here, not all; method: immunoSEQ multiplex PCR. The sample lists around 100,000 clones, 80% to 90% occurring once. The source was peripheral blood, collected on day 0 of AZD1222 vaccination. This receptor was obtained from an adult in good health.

CDR3 nucleotides: TGTGCCAGCAGCCGCGCGGGCTCTGCGAACTACGAGCAGTACTTC. Its translation: CASSRAGSANYEQYF. V usage is TRBV7-9 and J usage is TRBJ2-7; D is perhaps TRBD2 (5 bases). Germline CDR1 and CDR2: SEHNR and FQNEAQ (reference sequence). Deletions cut 5 bases from V and 3 bases from J, with 17 bases between. The length of the CDR3 is 15 residues.